This T cell receptor beta chain derives from a study of cytomegalovirus exposure and HLA in healthy donors. The study, taken as a whole, reports: The study put 150 to 200 TCR beta chains on its list as cytomegalovirus-associated.

A word on this clone: No antigen is known for it.

Amplification used 60 Vbeta primers and 13 Jbeta primers. Assay: immunoSEQ multiplex PCR; the TCRdb copy retains only in-frame clones and omits some. Among roughly 100,000 clones listed, about three quarters were seen once. The CDR3 is 15 amino acids. The V and J ends lost 4 bases and 7 bases respectively, with 20 bases between them. Germline V CDR1 and CDR2: SGHNT, YENEEA. The clonotype was recovered from a boy younger than 18 in good health and CMV-seronegative. Sequenced: PBMCs. The J gene is TRBJ2-7, the V gene TRBV11-3; possibly TRBD1 for D (7 bases). DNA for the CDR3: TGTGCCAGCAGCTCCCGCTTGGAGGGGGCGTATGAGCAGTACTTC. This sequence encodes CASSSRLEGAYEQYF.